Below, 8 T cell receptor beta chains from the same sample are listed, as sequenced in a study of regulatory T cells in long-lasting Graves disease. To make TCR beta libraries, researchers used iRepertoire HTBI primers and Arm-PCR of CDR3 regions. TCRdb re-derived calls from the multiplex PCR reads in MiXCR, one entry per CDR3 protein. Here the sample spans approximately 470,000 distinct CDR3 sequences, less than 25% being singletons. Stated time point: persistent/refractory GD, antithyroid drugs over 5 years with positive TRAb. Isolated PBMC RNA provided the starting material for the TCR library. The sequencing used peripheral blood mononuclear cells (PBMCs), collected when the disease was refractory, from a patient treated with antithyroid drugs. These receptors were collected from a female donor with Graves disease.

A few counts support this clonotype. The rearrangement uses TRBV28 and TRBJ2-7; D may correspond to TRBD1 or TRBD2 (6 bases each). V was clipped by 5 bases and J by 0 bases, with 14 bases between them. The germline V gene has CDR1 MDHEN and CDR2 SYDVKM. The CDR3 consists of 15 residues. In nucleotides, the CDR3 is TGTGCCAGCAGTACAACCGGGGGCCCCTCCTACGAGCAGTACTTC. Translating gives CASSTTGGPSYEQYF.

Worth noting for this clonotype: Just one base apart from a much larger clone, this may be a read error. The chain carries TRBV7-2 and TRBJ1-5; D may be TRBD1 (6 bases). The CDR3 consists of 15 residues. Germline values: CDR1 SGHTA, CDR2 FQGNSA. Trimming shortened V by 3 bases and J by 6 bases, and 15 bases separated the two germline ends. The CDR3 sequence: CASSFGGQYGQPQHF. The CDR3 region has the DNA TGTGCCAGCAGCTTTGGCGGACAGTACGGTCAGCCCCAGCATTTT.

V and J are TRBV6-1 and TRBJ2-6; D remains unclear. Trimming took 8 bases from V and 9 from J, leaving 14 bases between them. Germline lookup yields CDR1 MNHNS and CDR2 SASEGT. CDR3 length: 13 amino acids. CDR3 nucleotide sequence: TGTGCCAGCGAGGAGTTCTCCTACAACGTCCTGACTTTC. It codes for CASEEFSYNVLTF.

This clonotype was seen a few times. The V gene is TRBV9, the J gene TRBJ1-1, with D unclear. Looked up from germline, CDR1 is SGDLS and CDR2 is YYNGEE. V was pared by 3 bases and J by 7 bases, with 19 bases between. This CDR3 has 15 amino acids. For the CDR3, the DNA is TGTGCCAGCAGCGAGGAGGGCCTCTCTTCTAGTGAAGCTTTCTTT. Protein: CASSEEGLSSSEAFF.

A few counts support this clonotype. This chain joins TRBV5-6 and TRBJ2-7, with 9 bases fitting TRBD1. This CDR3 comprises 14 residues. CDR1 SGHDT and CDR2 YYEEEE come from the germline V gene. Germline trimming cut 4 bases from V and 6 bases from J; bases unmatched to any gene: 8. DNA for the CDR3: TGTGCCAGCAGCCTAGGACAGGGGCTGCTCGAGCAGTACTTC. The encoded protein is CASSLGQGLLEQYF.

The chain links TRBV6-2 or TRBV6-3 to TRBJ2-5; TRBD1 might be the D (6 bases). This CDR3 spans 17 amino acids. Germline loops: CDR1 MNHEY, CDR2 SVGEGT. Between the trimmed V and J ends, which lost 5 bases and 0 bases, there was a span of 19 bases. As DNA, the CDR3 is TGTGCCAGCAGTGACCTAGGACAGCTGGTGTACCAAGAGACCCAGTACTTC. This codes for CASSDLGQLVYQETQYF.

This clonotype turned up a few times. The chain employs TRBV20-1 and TRBJ1-2; a possible D gene is TRBD1 (5 bases). Germline loops: CDR1 DFQATT, CDR2 SNEGSKA (reference sequence). V dropped 1 base and J dropped 4 bases, with 13 bases sitting between them. The CDR3 is 14 amino acids. The CDR3 region has the DNA TGCAGTGCTAGAGTGGCGGTTAGGGGCTATGGCTACACCTTC. Its protein product is CSARVAVRGYGYTF.

The V call is TRBV5-1, the J call TRBJ2-1, with 12 nucleotides matching TRBD2. Looked up from germline, CDR1 is SGHRS and CDR2 is YFSETQ. There are 18 residues in the CDR3. J lost 4 bases, V lost 3 bases, and 11 bases had no gene match. The chain's CDR3 is CASSYSSGRGRLYNEQFF. CDR3 coding DNA: TGCGCCAGCAGCTATTCTAGCGGGAGGGGCCGCTTATACAATGAGCAGTTCTTC.